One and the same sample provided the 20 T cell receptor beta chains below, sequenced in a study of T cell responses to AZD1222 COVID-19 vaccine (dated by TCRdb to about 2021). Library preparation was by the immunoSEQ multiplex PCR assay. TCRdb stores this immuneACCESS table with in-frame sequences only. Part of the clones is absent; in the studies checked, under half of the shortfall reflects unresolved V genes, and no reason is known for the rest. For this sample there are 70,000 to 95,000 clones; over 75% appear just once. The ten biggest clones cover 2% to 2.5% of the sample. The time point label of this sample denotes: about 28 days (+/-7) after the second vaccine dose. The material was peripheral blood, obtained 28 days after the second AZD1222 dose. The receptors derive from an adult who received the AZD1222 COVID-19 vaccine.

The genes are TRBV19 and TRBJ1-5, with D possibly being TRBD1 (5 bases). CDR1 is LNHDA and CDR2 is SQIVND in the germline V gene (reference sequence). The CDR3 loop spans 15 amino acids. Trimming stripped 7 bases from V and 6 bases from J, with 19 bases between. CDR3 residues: CASKQFPGGSQPQHF. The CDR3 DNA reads TGTGCCAGTAAGCAGTTTCCGGGGGGAAGTCAGCCCCAGCATTTT.

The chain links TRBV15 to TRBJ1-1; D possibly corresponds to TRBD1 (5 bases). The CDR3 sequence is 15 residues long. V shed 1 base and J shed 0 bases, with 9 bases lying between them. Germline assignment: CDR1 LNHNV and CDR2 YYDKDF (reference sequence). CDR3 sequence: CATSRGGELNTEAFF. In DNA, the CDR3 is TGTGCCACCAGCAGAGGAGGGGAATTGAACACTGAAGCTTTCTTT.

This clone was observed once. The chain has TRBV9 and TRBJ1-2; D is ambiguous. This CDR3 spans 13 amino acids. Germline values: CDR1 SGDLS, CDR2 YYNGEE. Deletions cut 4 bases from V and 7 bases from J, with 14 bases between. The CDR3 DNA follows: TGTGCCAGCAGCTCTGGATTCGTTGGTGGCTACACCTTC. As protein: CASSSGFVGGYTF.

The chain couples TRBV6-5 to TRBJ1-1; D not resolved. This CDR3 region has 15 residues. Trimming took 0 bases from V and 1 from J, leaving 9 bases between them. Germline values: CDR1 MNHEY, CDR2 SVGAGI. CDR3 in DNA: TGTGCCAGCAGTTACTCGGGGTTCTCGAACACTGAAGCTTTCTTT. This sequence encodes CASSYSGFSNTEAFF.

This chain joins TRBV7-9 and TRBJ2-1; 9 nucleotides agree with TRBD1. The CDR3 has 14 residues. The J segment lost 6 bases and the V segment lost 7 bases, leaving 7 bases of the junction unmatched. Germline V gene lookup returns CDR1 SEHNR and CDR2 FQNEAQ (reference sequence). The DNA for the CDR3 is TGTGCCAGCACCGGACAGGGGTTAGGCAATGAGCAGTTCTTC. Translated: CASTGQGLGNEQFF.

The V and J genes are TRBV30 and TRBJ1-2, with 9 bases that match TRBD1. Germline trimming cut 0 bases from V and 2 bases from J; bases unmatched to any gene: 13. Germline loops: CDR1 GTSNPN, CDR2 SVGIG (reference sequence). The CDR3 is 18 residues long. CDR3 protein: CAWSVSGTGPQWNYGYTF. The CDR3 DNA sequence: TGTGCCTGGAGTGTATCCGGGACAGGGCCACAGTGGAACTATGGCTACACCTTC.

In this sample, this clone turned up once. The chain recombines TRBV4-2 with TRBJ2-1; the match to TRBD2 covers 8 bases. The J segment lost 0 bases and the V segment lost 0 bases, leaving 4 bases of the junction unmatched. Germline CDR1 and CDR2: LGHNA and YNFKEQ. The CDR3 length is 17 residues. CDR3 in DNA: TGTGCCAGCAGCCAAGATTCCGGGACTAGCTCCTACAATGAGCAGTTCTTC. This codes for CASSQDSGTSSYNEQFF.

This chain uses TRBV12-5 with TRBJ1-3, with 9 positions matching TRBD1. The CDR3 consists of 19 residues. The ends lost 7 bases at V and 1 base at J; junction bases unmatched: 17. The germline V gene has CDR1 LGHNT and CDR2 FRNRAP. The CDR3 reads CASVLGTGRPRGSGNTIYF. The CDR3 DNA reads TGTGCTAGTGTCCTTGGGACAGGGAGGCCCCGAGGGTCTGGAAACACCATATATTTT.

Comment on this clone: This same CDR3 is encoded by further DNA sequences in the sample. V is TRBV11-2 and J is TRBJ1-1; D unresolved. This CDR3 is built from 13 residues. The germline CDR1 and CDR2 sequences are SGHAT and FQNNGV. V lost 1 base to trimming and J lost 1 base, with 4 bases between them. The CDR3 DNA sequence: TGTGCCAGCAGCTTAGGCAGGAACACTGAAGCTTTCTTT. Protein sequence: CASSLGRNTEAFF.

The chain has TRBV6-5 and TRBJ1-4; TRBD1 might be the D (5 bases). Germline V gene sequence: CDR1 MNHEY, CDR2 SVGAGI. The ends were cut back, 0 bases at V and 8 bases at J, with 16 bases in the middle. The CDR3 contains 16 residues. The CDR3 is CASSYSAGTVGEKLFF. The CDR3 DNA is TGTGCCAGCAGTTACTCCGCCGGGACCGTAGGGGAAAAACTGTTTTTT.

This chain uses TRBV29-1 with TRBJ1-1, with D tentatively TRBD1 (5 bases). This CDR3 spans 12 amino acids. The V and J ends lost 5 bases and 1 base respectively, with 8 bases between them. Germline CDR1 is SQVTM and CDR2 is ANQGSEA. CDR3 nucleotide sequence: TGCAGCGTTACCCAGGGGAACACTGAAGCTTTCTTT. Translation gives CSVTQGNTEAFF.

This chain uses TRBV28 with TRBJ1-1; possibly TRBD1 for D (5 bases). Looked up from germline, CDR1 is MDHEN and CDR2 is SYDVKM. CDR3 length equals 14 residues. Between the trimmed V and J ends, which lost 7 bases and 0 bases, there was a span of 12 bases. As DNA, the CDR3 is TGTGCCAGCAACGTGGCAGGGATGAACACTGAAGCTTTCTTT. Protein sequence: CASNVAGMNTEAFF.

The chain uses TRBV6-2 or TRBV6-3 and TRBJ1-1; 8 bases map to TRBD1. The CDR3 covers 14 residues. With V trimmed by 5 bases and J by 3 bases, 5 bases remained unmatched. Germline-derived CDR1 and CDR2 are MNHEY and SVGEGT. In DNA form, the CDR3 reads TGTGCCAGCAGTCGACAGGGGACGTACACTGAAGCTTTCTTT. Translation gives CASSRQGTYTEAFF.

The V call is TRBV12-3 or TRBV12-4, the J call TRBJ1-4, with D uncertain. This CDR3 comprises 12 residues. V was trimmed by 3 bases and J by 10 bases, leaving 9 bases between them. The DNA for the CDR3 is TGTGCCAGCAGTTTTATGGACCTAAAACTGTTTTTT. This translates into CASSFMDLKLFF.

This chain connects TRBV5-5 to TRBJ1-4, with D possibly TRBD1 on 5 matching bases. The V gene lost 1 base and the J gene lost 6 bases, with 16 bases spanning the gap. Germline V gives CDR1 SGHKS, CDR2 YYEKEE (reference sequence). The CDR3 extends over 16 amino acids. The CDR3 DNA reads TGTGCCAGCAGCTTGAGGACTCAGGGTTTTTATGAAAAACTGTTTTTT. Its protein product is CASSLRTQGFYEKLFF.

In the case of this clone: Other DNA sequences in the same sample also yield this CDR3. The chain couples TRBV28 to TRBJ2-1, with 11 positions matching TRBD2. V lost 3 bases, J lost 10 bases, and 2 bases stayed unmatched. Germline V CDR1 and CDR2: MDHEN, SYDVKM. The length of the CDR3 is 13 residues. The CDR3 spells CASSFRTSGEQFF. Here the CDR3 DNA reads TGTGCCAGCAGTTTCCGGACTAGCGGGGAGCAGTTCTTC.

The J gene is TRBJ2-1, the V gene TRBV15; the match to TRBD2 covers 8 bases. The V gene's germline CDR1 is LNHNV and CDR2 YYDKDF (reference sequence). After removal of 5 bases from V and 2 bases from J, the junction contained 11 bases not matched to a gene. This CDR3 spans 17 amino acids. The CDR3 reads CATSATPRRGAYNEQFF. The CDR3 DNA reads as TGTGCCACCAGCGCTACCCCGCGGCGGGGGGCCTACAATGAGCAGTTCTTC.

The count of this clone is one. The CDR3 nucleotides are TGTGCCTGGAGCGGCGGACTAGCGAACAATGAGCAGTTCTTC. Translated: CAWSGGLANNEQFF. The chain recombines TRBV30 with TRBJ2-1; TRBD2 matches 9 bases. The CDR3 consists of 14 residues. In germline, CDR1 is GTSNPN, CDR2 SVGIG (reference sequence). Germline trimming cut 3 bases from V and 5 bases from J; bases unmatched to any gene: 5. Variable domain in full (rest from reference TRBV30 and TRBJ2-1): SQTIHQWPATLVQPVGSPLSLECTVEGTSNPNLYWYRQAAGRGLQLLFYSVGIGQISSEVPQNLSASRPQDRQFILSSKKLLLSDSGFYLCAWSGGLANNEQFFGPGTRLTVL.

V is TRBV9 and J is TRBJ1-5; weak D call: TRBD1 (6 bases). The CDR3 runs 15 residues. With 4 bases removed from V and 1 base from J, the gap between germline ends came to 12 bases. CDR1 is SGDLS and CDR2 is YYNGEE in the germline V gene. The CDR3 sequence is CASSLLGQSNQPQHF. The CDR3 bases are TGTGCCAGCAGCCTTTTGGGACAAAGCAATCAGCCCCAGCATTTT. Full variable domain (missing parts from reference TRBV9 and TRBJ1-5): DSGVTQTPKHLITATGQRVTLRCSPRSGDLSVYWYQQSLDQGLQFLIQYYNGEERAKGNILERFSAQQFPDLHSELNLSSLELGDSALYFCASSLLGQSNQPQHFGDGTRLSIL.

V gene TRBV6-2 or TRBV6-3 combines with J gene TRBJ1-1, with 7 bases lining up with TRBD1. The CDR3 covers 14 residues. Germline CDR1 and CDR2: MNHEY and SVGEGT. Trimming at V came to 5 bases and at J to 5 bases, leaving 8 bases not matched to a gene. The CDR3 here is CASSPGGSGTEAFF. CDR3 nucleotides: TGTGCCAGCAGTCCAGGGGGGTCGGGTACTGAAGCTTTCTTT.